This TCR beta chain was profiled in a study of blood T cell repertoires in COVID-19. For the study at large: COVID-19 samples collected from the United States, Italy and Spain covered acute and convalescent phases.

The Seattle patients, enrolled during active infection, were followed longitudinally. Libraries were prepared by immunoSEQ multiplex PCR; TCRdb keeps only in-frame clonotypes and omits some of them. Of tens of thousands of clones in the sample, roughly 87% are singletons; the top ten hold about 18%. This clonotype was obtained from a woman aged 60-70 years with COVID-19, enrolled during active disease. The sequenced sample consisted of peripheral blood.

DNA for the CDR3: TGTGCCAGCAGTTTAGAACAGGGTCAAAGCTACACCTTC. It encodes CASSLEQGQSYTF. V is TRBV12-3 or TRBV12-4 and J is TRBJ1-2; D possibly corresponds to TRBD1 (6 bases). The V end was cut by 1 base, the J end by 9 bases, with 12 bases between. CDR3 length: 13 amino acids.